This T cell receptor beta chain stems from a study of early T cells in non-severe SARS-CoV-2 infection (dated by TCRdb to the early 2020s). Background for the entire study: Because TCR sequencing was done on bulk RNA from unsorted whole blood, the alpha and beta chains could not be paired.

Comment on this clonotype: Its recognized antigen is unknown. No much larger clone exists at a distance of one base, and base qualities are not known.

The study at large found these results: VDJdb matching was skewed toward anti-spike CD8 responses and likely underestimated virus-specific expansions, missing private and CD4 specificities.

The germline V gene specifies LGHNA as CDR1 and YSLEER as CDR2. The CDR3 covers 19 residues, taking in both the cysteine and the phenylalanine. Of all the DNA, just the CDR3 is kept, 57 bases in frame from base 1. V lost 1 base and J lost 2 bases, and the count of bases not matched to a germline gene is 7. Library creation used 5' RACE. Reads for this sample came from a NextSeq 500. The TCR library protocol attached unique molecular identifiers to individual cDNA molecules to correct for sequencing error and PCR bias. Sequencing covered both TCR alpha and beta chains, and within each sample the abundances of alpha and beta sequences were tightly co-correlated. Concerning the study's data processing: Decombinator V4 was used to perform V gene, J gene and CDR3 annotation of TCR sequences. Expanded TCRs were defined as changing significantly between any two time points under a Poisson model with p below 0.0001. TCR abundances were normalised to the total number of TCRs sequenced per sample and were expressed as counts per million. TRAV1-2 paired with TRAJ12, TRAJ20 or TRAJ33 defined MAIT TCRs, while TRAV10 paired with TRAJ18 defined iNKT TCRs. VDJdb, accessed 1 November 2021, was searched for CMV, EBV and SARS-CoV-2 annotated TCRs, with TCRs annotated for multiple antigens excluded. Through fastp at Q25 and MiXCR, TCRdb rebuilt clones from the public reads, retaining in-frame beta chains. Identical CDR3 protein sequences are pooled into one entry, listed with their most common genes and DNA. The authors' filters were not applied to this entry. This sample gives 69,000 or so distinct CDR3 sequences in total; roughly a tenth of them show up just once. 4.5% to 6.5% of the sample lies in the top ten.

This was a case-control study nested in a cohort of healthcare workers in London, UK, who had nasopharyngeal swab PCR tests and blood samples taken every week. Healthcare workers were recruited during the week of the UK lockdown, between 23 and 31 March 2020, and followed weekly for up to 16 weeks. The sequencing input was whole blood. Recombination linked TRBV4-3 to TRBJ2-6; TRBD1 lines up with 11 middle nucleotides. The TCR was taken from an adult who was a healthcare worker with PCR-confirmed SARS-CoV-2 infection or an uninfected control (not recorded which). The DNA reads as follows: TGCGCCAGCAGCCAAGCAATGGGACAGGGGGTAACTGGGGCCAACGTCCTGACTTTC. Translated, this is CASSQAMGQGVTGANVLTF.